This TCR beta chain was recovered during a study of shared clonotypes between healthy human individuals (dated by TCRdb to about 2020). Looking at the study overall: The cohort included three men and two women between 18 and 49 years of age. Between about 0.94 and 10 billion PBMCs per donor were obtained by leukapheresis. For each donor, CD4 naive and CD4 memory were each given three plates, CD8 naive was given two plates, and CD8 memory was given one plate. To increase sequencing depth and limit assay-specific biases, TCR repertoire library preparation and sequencing were carried out by different laboratories using diverse techniques. To estimate repertoire size and how much clonotype sharing occurs between individuals, the study deeply sequenced the blood TCR repertoires of 5 or 6 healthy adults. Results the study describes overall, beyond this receptor: The genetic and exposure-history diversity represented was limited by the small number of donors. Sampling was limited to blood, and TCR repertoires in tissue likely differ from TCR repertoires in blood. Compared with non-shared clonotypes, clonotypes shared by all four sorted-subset donors had higher generation probabilities. About 5% of naive CD4, 3.5% of naive CD8, 2.3% of memory CD4, and approximately 0.4% of memory CD8 clonotypes were shared across a few donors. Estimated clonotype richness was generally larger for naive than for memory subsets. Pairwise subsampling indicated that sequencing depth was expected to affect the degree of clonotype sharing among donors. Even with the large sequencing depth, rarefaction of the sorted-subset datasets indicated that sequencing was incomplete.

Donors were healthy HIV-negative adults with no recently reported acute infections or vaccinations. Only Caucasian adults living in Nashville, Tennessee, USA were represented among the donors. CD8 memory samples consisted of magnetically selected CD45RO+ cells combined with CCR7-negative CD45RA+ effector memory (TemRA) cells. Blood was collected by leukapheresis, and PBMCs were isolated by Ficoll-Histopaque density gradient centrifugation and then cryopreserved in liquid nitrogen vapor phase. Analytical flow cytometry was used to check the purity and quantity of each magnetically sorted T cell population. Each sorted fraction had its genomic DNA isolated and then quantified by UV absorbance on a Nanodrop 2000c. As regards this clone: The clone's antigen remains unknown. The record has no base qualities; no much larger clone is one base away.

TCR CDR3 regions were amplified from genomic DNA by multiplex PCR using the deep immunoSEQ assay. Extracted genomic DNA from each cell subset was distributed evenly across all wells of several immunoSEQ 96-well plates, and each plate was treated as a replicate. For sorted subsets, about 220 ng of genomic DNA, equivalent to 25,000 to 35,000 T cell genomes, went into each replicate PCR. Purified libraries were quantified with a Qubit 3.0 fluorometer, sized on a Bioanalyzer 2100, and re-quantified with the KAPA Library Quantification kit. Every immunoSEQ 96-well plate was sequenced on a dedicated single-read 150-cycle Illumina NextSeq 550 flow cell. For the original study's pipeline: Because only junctional sequences without quality scores were contained in the immunoSEQ output, filtering matching that applied to full-length reads could not be performed. To assign V/J genes and CDR3, sequences were annotated using PyIR, a Python wrapper for IgBLAST v1.9, with IMGT germline references. Any read was removed if the V/J assignment was weak (E-value above 1e-6), the CDR3 was missing, or the read contained stop codons, out-of-frame junctions, or ambiguous translated residues. V3J clonotypes were defined as sequences sharing an identical inferred V gene, J gene, and CDR3 amino acid sequence. Percentage overlap between repertoires was computed as shared unique clonotypes divided by the size of the smaller repertoire. Repertoire richness was assessed with RTK rarefaction, the Chao1 estimator, and Recon v2.1 estimates of unobserved clonotypes. Generation probabilities were computed with OLGA for all TCRbeta clonotypes obtained by the gDNA method from a handful of donors. The immuneACCESS repertoire file appears here via TCRdb, limited to in-frame rearrangements. These files lack a portion of the clones; in checked studies, under half of the deficit traces to unresolved V genes, and the cause of the others is not known. That table is the source of V, J and clone size, and D and trimming were worked out from the DNA. The sample table holds about 120,000 clones, of which about 71% were seen once. Roughly 24% of the sample comes from the top ten.

This clonotype was sampled from a woman aged 25 to 39 in good health. Sequencing was done on a sample of memory CD8+ T cells sorted from blood. The label giving this sample's cell subset or site can be read as: CD45RO+ cells pooled with CCR7-negative TemRA cells.

Read as DNA, the sequence is TGTGCCAGCAGCCCGACAGGGTTCGGAGGAACAACTGAAGCTTTCTTT. This encodes CASSPTGFGGTTEAFF. The rearrangement combines TRBV4-2 with TRBJ1-1; TRBD1 fits 7 bases in the junction. Sequences LGHNA (CDR1) and YNFKEQ (CDR2) are obtained from the germline V gene. The CDR3 holds 16 amino acids from the cysteine to the phenylalanine. Left in the record is the CDR3 DNA by itself, 48 bases read in frame from the first base. V has 4 bases trimmed and J has 5 bases trimmed; junction bases matching no gene number 13.